This T cell receptor beta chain comes out of a study of CD8+ T cells in alopecia areata. The germline V gene encodes CDR1 SGHRS and CDR2 YFSETQ. V lost 5 bases to trimming and J lost 0 bases, with 12 bases between them. The CDR3 extends over 15 amino acids. Treatment described: oral pan-JAK inhibitor, 5-10 mg twice daily. Extracted RNA was reverse transcribed, and the resulting cDNA served as sequencing template. Profiling relied on immunoSEQ multiplex PCR, and the TCRdb table lists in-frame clones only, not all of them. The sample carries under 250,000 clones, 66% recorded once. The chain carries TRBV5-1 and TRBJ1-3; D gene ambiguous. This receptor was obtained from a human donor with alopecia areata. Sequences were derived from CD4+ T cells sorted from blood, sampled at week 44, from a patient treated with tofacitinib. The CDR3 sequence is CASSPTTSSGNTIYF. The CDR3 DNA reads as TGCGCCAGCAGTCCAACCACGAGCTCTGGAAACACCATATATTTT.